This entry lists 18 T cell receptor beta chains sequenced from one sample in a study of cytomegalovirus exposure and HLA in healthy donors. A multiplex PCR was run with 60 Vbeta primers and 13 Jbeta primers. Repertoires were generated with immunoSEQ multiplex PCR, while TCRdb's copy carries only in-frame clones and drops some. The sample has roughly 160,000 clones; roughly 77% are singletons. The sample consisted of PBMCs. The source is a man aged 50-60 years in good health and CMV-seropositive.

This clone was seen a few times. J is TRBJ1-4 and V is TRBV6-4; 8 bases match TRBD1. This CDR3 contains 15 residues. Looked up from germline, CDR1 is MRHNA and CDR2 is SNTAGT. Trimming took 5 bases from V and 6 from J; bases not matched to a gene: 8. The CDR3 sequence: CASSMTGTGYEKLFF. The CDR3 region has the DNA TGTGCCAGCAGTATGACCGGGACAGGATATGAAAAACTGTTTTTT.

The chain joins TRBV4-3 to TRBJ2-1; 9 nucleotides align to TRBD1. CDR3 length: 13 residues. The germline V gene has CDR1 LGHNA and CDR2 YSLEER. V shed 2 bases, J shed 10 bases, and the junction held 3 bases outside the gene matches. The CDR3 DNA reads TGCGCCAGCAGCCAACGGGGGACAGGGGAGCAGTTCTTC. It is translated as CASSQRGTGEQFF.

V gene TRBV6-1 combines with J gene TRBJ2-1; 11 positions agree with TRBD2. The junction had 11 bases not matched to a gene; V was cut back by 7 bases and J by 9 bases. Germline assignment: CDR1 MNHNS and CDR2 SASEGT. The CDR3 consists of 15 residues. The CDR3 loop reads CASIELAGGPGEQFF. CDR3 DNA sequence: TGTGCCAGCATCGAGTTAGCGGGGGGGCCGGGTGAGCAGTTCTTC.

This chain links TRBV4-3 with TRBJ2-2; D is unclear. Germline CDR1 reads LGHNA; CDR2 reads YSLEER. The length of the CDR3 is 21 residues. V was pared by 1 base and J by 0 bases, with 24 bases between. The CDR3 DNA reads TGCGCCAGCAGCCAAGGTCCCAGGCCCCGTATAAGTAGGCCGAACACCGGGGAGCTGTTTTTT. Translation gives CASSQGPRPRISRPNTGELFF.

This clone was counted between two and nine times. The CDR3 spells CASSLSGLAPYEQYF. CDR3 DNA: TGTGCCAGCAGTTTAAGTGGGCTAGCCCCCTACGAGCAGTACTTC. This chain uses TRBV28 with TRBJ2-7; D may be TRBD2 (5 bases). CDR1 MDHEN and CDR2 SYDVKM come from the germline V gene. V was clipped by 2 bases and J by 2 bases, with 13 bases between them. CDR3 length equals 15 residues.

This clone turned up a few times. CDR3 nucleotides: TGTGCCAGCAGCGCCGCCCGGGACAGGGCCAATGAGCAGTTCTTC. Its protein is CASSAARDRANEQFF. V and J are TRBV9 and TRBJ2-1; 9 nucleotides align to TRBD1. After removal of 3 bases from V and 6 bases from J, the junction contained 7 bases not matched to a gene. The CDR3 is 15 residues long. Germline V gene sequence: CDR1 SGDLS, CDR2 YYNGEE.

The chain recombines TRBV9 with TRBJ1-2; possibly TRBD1 for D (5 bases). The CDR3 spans 15 residues. V was clipped by 2 bases and J by 2 bases, with 13 bases between them. The V gene's germline CDR1 is SGDLS and CDR2 YYNGEE. The CDR3 here is CASSVGGVTNYGYTF. For the CDR3, the DNA is TGTGCCAGCAGCGTCGGGGGAGTAACCAACTATGGCTACACCTTC.

The genes are TRBV6-1 and TRBJ1-1; D remains ambiguous. CDR1 and CDR2 (germline): MNHNS, SASEGT. V was shortened by 5 bases and J by 1 base, with 8 bases between the two germline ends. This CDR3 comprises 13 residues. CDR3 nucleotides: TGTGCCAGCAGTCAGGCCCGGAACACTGAAGCTTTCTTT. Translated: CASSQARNTEAFF.

The rearrangement joins TRBV27 to TRBJ1-2; TRBD1 is a possible D gene (5 bases). In germline, CDR1 is MNHEY, CDR2 SMNVEV (reference sequence). This CDR3 spans 12 amino acids. Trimming shortened V by 7 bases and J by 3 bases, and 9 bases separated the two germline ends. CDR3: CASTETDYGYTF. DNA for the CDR3: TGTGCCAGCACTGAGACAGACTATGGCTACACCTTC.

V gene TRBV7-9 combines with J gene TRBJ2-7; the D is unclear. Trimming cost V 3 bases and J 1 base, with 4 bases left between them. The CDR3 is 12 amino acids. Germline V lookup: CDR1 SEHNR, CDR2 FQNEAQ (reference sequence). CDR3 DNA: TGTGCCAGCAGCTTCCCGTCCTACGAGCAGTACTTC. Its protein is CASSFPSYEQYF.

This clone showed up just a few times. CDR3 DNA sequence: TGTGCCAGCAATTCCCGGGGGAGCCCCTACAATGAGCAGTTCTTC. Translation: CASNSRGSPYNEQFF. The rearrangement links TRBV19 to TRBJ2-1, with D tentatively TRBD2 (6 bases). V shed 9 bases and J shed 2 bases, with 17 bases lying between them. Per germline, CDR1 LNHDA and CDR2 SQIVND (reference sequence). CDR3 length equals 15 residues.

The rearrangement joins TRBV5-6 to TRBJ2-7; 7 bases agree with TRBD1. The CDR3 length is 14 residues. The germline gives CDR1 SGHDT, CDR2 YYEEEE. V shed 4 bases and J 2 bases; nucleotides not matched to a gene: 6. For the CDR3, the DNA is TGTGCCAGCAGCAGCGACAGGGAACCCTACGAGCAGTACTTC. Protein product: CASSSDREPYEQYF.

DNA for the CDR3: TGTGCCAGCAGCGTAGTAGGGGGGGTGAACACCGGGGAGCTGTTTTTT. It yields the protein CASSVVGGVNTGELFF. The chain links TRBV9 to TRBJ2-2; a possible D gene is TRBD2 (7 bases). Germline V CDR1 and CDR2: SGDLS, YYNGEE. The CDR3 length is 16 residues. Trimming left V 0 bases short and J 1 base short, with 10 bases between.

This clone was picked up one time. The chain has TRBV28 and TRBJ2-5; a weak D match, TRBD1 (5 bases). Near its end, the DNA agrees better with TRBJ2-7, so the J call may be wrong. CDR1 and CDR2 (germline): MDHEN, SYDVKM. The CDR3 has 13 residues. The CDR3 loop reads CASSLTGSYEQYF. The CDR3 nucleotides read TGTGCCAGCAGTTTAACAGGTTCCTACGAGCAGTACTTC.

The chain carries TRBV18 and TRBJ1-6; D is possibly TRBD1 (6 bases). CDR3 length: 17 amino acids. The ends were cut back, 1 base at V and 1 base at J, with 11 bases in the middle. Germline CDR1 reads KGHSH; CDR2 reads LQKENI. CDR3 DNA: TGTGCCAGCTCACCACGAGGGGGTAGGTCCTATAATTCACCCCTCCACTTT. Encoded protein: CASSPRGGRSYNSPLHF.

J is TRBJ1-4 and V is TRBV10-3; D gene ambiguous. The CDR3 is 12 residues long. With 1 base removed from V and 7 bases from J, the gap between germline ends came to 4 bases. CDR1 and CDR2 from the germline V gene are ENHRY and SYGVKD. The CDR3 loop reads CAISEYGEKLFF. CDR3 in DNA: TGTGCCATCAGTGAGTACGGTGAAAAACTGTTTTTT.

The rearrangement uses TRBV5-1 and TRBJ1-2; 7 bases fit TRBD1. The ends lost 4 bases at V and 4 bases at J; junction bases unmatched: 4. The CDR3 is 13 amino acids. Germline-derived CDR1 and CDR2 are SGHRS and YFSETQ. This chain's CDR3 is CASSPSGGYGYTF. The DNA for the CDR3 is TGCGCCAGCAGCCCGTCAGGGGGCTATGGCTACACCTTC.

The chain joins TRBV7-9 to TRBJ2-3; D perhaps matches TRBD1 (5 bases). CDR3 length equals 16 residues. Germline V gene data show CDR1 as SEHNR and CDR2 as FQNEAQ (reference sequence). Trimming took off 1 base at V and 2 bases at J, with 13 bases between the two ends. CDR3 DNA: TGTGCCAGCAGCTTAGGTCGTCCCAGGGCCACAGATACGCAGTATTTT. Translation gives CASSLGRPRATDTQYF.